This TCR beta chain came from a study of memory CD8 T cells in hepatitis C reinfection. The time point was: peak reinfection, 3 to 8 weeks after reinfection detection. Sorted cells were sequenced directly ex vivo without any in vitro expansion. This CDR3 spans 16 amino acids. With 4 bases removed from V and 7 bases from J, the gap between germline ends came to 21 bases. The germline CDR1 and CDR2 sequences are SGHAT and FQNNGV. Produced via immunoSEQ multiplex PCR; TCRdb's table is partial and in-frame only. The sample includes some 40,000 clones, over 75% of them seen just once. The clonotype comes from a man aged 18 to 30 with hepatitis C virus infection. V gene TRBV11-2 combines with J gene TRBJ2-3, with a possible D match to TRBD1 (6 bases). The sample taken for sequencing was naive CD8+ T cells sorted from blood. CDR3: CASSSHTTGTPYTQYF. CDR3 nucleotide sequence: TGTGCCAGCAGCTCTCATACAACCGGGACACCATATACGCAGTATTTT.